This TCR beta chain is from a study of blood T cells in healthy people across ages. Only a few counts were recorded for this clonotype. Then a second PCR, running about 6 to 11 cycles, was carried out with a sample-barcoded 5' primer and a J-beta primer mix. From the 5' RACE reads, TCRdb called clonotypes with MiXCR, one entry per CDR3 protein. The sample consists of about 560,000 distinct CDR3 sequences, roughly a quarter of them appearing once. The CDR3 totals 16 residues. Germline-derived CDR1 and CDR2 are SGHRS and YFSETQ. The V end was cut by 2 bases, the J end by 8 bases, with 19 bases between. These data were also reused for a study on T cells of mothers and their children. Per that paper: Every mother produced more than 8 million TCR beta CDR3 reads, whereas every child provided several million. Across the analysis, no persistent microchimeric T cell clones were detected.

This receptor was taken from a boy between 2 and 10 years old in good health. The rearrangement links TRBV5-1 to TRBJ1-4; no definite D call. The sample consisted of blood. The CDR3 loop is CASSLLGPGDNEKLFF. DNA of the CDR3: TGCGCCAGCAGCTTATTGGGTCCAGGTGACAACGAAAAACTGTTTTTT. Full variable domain (outside the CDR3, taken from reference TRBV5-1 and TRBJ1-4): KAGVTQTPRYLIKTRGQQVTLSCSPISGHRSVSWYQQTPGQGLQFLFEYFSETQRNKGNFPGRFSGRQFSNSRSEMNVSTLELGDSALYLCASSLLGPGDNEKLFFGSGTQLSVL.